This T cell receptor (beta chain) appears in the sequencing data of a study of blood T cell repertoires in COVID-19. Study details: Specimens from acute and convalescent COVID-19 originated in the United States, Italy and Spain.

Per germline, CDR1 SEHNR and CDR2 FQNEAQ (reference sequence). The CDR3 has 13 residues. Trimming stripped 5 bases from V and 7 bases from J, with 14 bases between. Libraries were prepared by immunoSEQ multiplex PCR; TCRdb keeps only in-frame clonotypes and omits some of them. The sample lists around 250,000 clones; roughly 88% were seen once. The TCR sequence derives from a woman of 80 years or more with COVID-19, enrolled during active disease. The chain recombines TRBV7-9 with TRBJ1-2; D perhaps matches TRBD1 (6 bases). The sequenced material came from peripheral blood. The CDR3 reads CASSPHQGTGYTF. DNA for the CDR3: TGTGCCAGCAGCCCCCACCAGGGGACTGGCTACACCTTC.